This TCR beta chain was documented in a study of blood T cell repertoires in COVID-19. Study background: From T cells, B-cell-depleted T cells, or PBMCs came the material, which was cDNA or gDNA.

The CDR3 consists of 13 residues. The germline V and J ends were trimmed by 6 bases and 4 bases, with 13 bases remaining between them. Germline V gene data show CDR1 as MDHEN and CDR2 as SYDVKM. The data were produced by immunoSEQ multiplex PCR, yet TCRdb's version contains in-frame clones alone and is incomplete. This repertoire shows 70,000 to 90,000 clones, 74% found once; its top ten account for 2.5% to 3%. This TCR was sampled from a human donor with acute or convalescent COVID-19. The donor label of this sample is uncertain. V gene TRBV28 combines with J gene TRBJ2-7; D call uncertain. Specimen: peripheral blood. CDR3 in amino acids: CASSSTPAYEQYF. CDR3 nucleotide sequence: TGTGCCAGCAGCTCGACTCCGGCGTACGAGCAGTACTTC.